These T cell receptor beta chains were read from a single sample in a study of vaccination effects on CD4 cells after COVID-19. Antigen specificity for these receptors is unknown. TCRdb's copy holds only in-frame clones and misses some; the assay was immunoSEQ multiplex PCR. The sample contains under 75,000 clones, about four fifths of which appear only once. The sample here was CD4+ T cells from PBMCs cultured with SARS-CoV-2 spike peptides, taken before COVID-19 vaccination. The receptors originated from a human donor who received a COVID-19 vaccine. Both conserved end residues are part of each CDR3. Each record gives: D gene, clone size, V gene, J gene, CDR3 protein, CDR3 DNA. D genes are given only for firm matches. Clone size is stated in some rows and not others, as once, few, many or a class when expanded.

>-|-|TRBV7-3|TRBJ2-3
CASSLYGPTDTQYF
TGTGCCAGCAGCTTATATGGACCCACAGATACGCAGTATTTT
>-|once|TRBV7-9|TRBJ2-2
CASSLRTRGSGELFF
TGTGCCAGCAGCTTAAGGACGCGGGGAAGCGGGGAGCTGTTTTTT
>-|-|TRBV5-1|TRBJ1-4
CASRPDRLANEKLFF
TGCGCCAGCAGACCCGACAGGTTAGCTAATGAAAAACTGTTTTTT
>-|-|TRBV12-3/TRBV12-4|TRBJ2-5
CASSFRGGETQYF
TGTGCCAGCAGTTTTAGGGGTGGAGAGACCCAGTACTTC
>-|-|TRBV6-1|TRBJ1-2
CASSVEAGKMSYGYTF
TGTGCCAGCAGTGTGGAGGCGGGGAAAATGTCCTATGGCTACACCTTC
>-|few|TRBV28|TRBJ1-4
CASEATNEKLFF
TGTGCCAGCGAAGCAACTAATGAAAAACTGTTTTTT
>-|-|TRBV14|TRBJ2-4
CASSQGDVTNNFLAKNIQYF
TGTGCCAGCAGCCAAGGGGACGTGACAAACAATTTTTTAGCCAAAAACATTCAGTACTTC
>-|-|TRBV3-1/TRBV3-2|TRBJ1-5
CASNYRDSNQPQHF
TGTGCCAGCAACTACAGGGATAGCAATCAGCCCCAGCATTTT
>TRBD1|-|TRBV24-1|TRBJ2-6
CATSGKGDRGRSGANVLTF
TGTGCCACCAGTGGTAAAGGGGACAGGGGGCGGTCTGGGGCCAACGTCCTGACTTTC
>-|-|TRBV6-5|TRBJ2-1
CASHRDSQDNEQFF
TGTGCCAGCCACCGGGACTCCCAGGACAATGAGCAGTTCTTC
>-|-|TRBV6-5|TRBJ2-2
CASSYPLGGNTGELFF
TGTGCCAGCAGTTACCCCCTTGGGGGGAACACCGGGGAGCTGTTTTTT
>-|-|TRBV25-1|TRBJ1-1
CASSEPGPMNTEAFF
TGTGCCAGCAGTGAACCAGGACCCATGAACACTGAAGCTTTCTTT
>-|few|TRBV2|TRBJ2-2
CASSESGLNTGELFF
TGTGCCAGCAGTGAATCGGGGCTTAACACCGGGGAGCTGTTTTTT
>-|-|TRBV18|TRBJ2-5
CASSPRGRETQYF
TGTGCCAGCTCACCACGCGGGCGGGAGACCCAGTACTTC
>TRBD1|once|TRBV6-5|TRBJ2-5
CASSRDRGETQYF
TGTGCCAGCAGTAGGGACAGGGGGGAGACCCAGTACTTC
>TRBD2|-|TRBV7-2|TRBJ2-3
CASSPGTSGGQNTQYF
TGTGCCAGCAGCCCGGGGACTAGCGGGGGCCAAAATACGCAGTATTTT
>TRBD1|-|TRBV7-2|TRBJ2-1
CASSSLPSGTGGSNEQFF
TGTGCCAGCAGCTCCCTTCCGTCCGGGACAGGGGGTAGCAATGAGCAGTTCTTC
>TRBD1|large|TRBV9|TRBJ1-2
CASSAWTGKDNYGYTF
TGTGCCAGCAGCGCCTGGACAGGGAAGGATAACTATGGCTACACCTTC
>-|-|TRBV7-2|TRBJ1-5
CASSLEGRGNQPQHF
TGTGCCAGCAGCTTAGAAGGCAGGGGCAATCAGCCCCAGCATTTT
>-|-|TRBV14|TRBJ1-2
CASSPKVQPLVVYTF
TGTGCCAGCAGCCCCAAGGTCCAGCCTCTAGTCGTCTACACCTTC
>-|-|TRBV15|TRBJ1-1
CATSRDVIPEAFF
TGTGCCACCAGCAGAGATGTAATACCTGAAGCTTTCTTT
>TRBD1|-|TRBV27|TRBJ2-3
CASSFVGQGMDTQYF
TGTGCCAGCAGTTTCGTGGGACAGGGAATGGATACGCAGTATTTT
>-|-|TRBV5-1|TRBJ2-2
CASSLLEVNTGELFF
TGCGCCAGCAGCTTACTCGAGGTGAACACCGGGGAGCTGTTTTTT
>TRBD2|-|TRBV27|TRBJ2-2
CASSLLRERGVLKSNTGELFF
TGTGCCAGCAGTTTATTAAGAGAGCGGGGGGTCCTCAAATCGAACACCGGGGAGCTGTTTTTT
>TRBD1|-|TRBV5-1|TRBJ2-5
CASSPPGQGPLTQYF
TGCGCCAGCAGCCCCCCCGGACAGGGCCCGCTGACCCAGTACTTC
>-|-|TRBV9|TRBJ1-4
CASSPEPRLWNEKLFF
TGTGCCAGCAGCCCAGAACCCAGGCTATGGAATGAAAAACTGTTTTTT
>-|few|TRBV6-5|TRBJ1-4
CASSYSGGENEKLFF
TGTGCCAGCAGTTACTCGGGGGGAGAGAATGAAAAACTGTTTTTT
>TRBD1|-|TRBV12-3/TRBV12-4|TRBJ2-1
CASRETGYYEQFF
TGTGCCAGCAGGGAGACAGGGTACTATGAGCAGTTCTTC
>-|-|TRBV4-3|TRBJ2-3
CASSQRGVDTQYF
TGCGCCAGCAGCCAACGGGGAGTAGATACGCAGTATTTT
>-|-|TRBV27|TRBJ1-2
CASSPAGTAGYTF
TGTGCCAGCAGTCCTGCCGGGACCGCAGGCTACACCTTC